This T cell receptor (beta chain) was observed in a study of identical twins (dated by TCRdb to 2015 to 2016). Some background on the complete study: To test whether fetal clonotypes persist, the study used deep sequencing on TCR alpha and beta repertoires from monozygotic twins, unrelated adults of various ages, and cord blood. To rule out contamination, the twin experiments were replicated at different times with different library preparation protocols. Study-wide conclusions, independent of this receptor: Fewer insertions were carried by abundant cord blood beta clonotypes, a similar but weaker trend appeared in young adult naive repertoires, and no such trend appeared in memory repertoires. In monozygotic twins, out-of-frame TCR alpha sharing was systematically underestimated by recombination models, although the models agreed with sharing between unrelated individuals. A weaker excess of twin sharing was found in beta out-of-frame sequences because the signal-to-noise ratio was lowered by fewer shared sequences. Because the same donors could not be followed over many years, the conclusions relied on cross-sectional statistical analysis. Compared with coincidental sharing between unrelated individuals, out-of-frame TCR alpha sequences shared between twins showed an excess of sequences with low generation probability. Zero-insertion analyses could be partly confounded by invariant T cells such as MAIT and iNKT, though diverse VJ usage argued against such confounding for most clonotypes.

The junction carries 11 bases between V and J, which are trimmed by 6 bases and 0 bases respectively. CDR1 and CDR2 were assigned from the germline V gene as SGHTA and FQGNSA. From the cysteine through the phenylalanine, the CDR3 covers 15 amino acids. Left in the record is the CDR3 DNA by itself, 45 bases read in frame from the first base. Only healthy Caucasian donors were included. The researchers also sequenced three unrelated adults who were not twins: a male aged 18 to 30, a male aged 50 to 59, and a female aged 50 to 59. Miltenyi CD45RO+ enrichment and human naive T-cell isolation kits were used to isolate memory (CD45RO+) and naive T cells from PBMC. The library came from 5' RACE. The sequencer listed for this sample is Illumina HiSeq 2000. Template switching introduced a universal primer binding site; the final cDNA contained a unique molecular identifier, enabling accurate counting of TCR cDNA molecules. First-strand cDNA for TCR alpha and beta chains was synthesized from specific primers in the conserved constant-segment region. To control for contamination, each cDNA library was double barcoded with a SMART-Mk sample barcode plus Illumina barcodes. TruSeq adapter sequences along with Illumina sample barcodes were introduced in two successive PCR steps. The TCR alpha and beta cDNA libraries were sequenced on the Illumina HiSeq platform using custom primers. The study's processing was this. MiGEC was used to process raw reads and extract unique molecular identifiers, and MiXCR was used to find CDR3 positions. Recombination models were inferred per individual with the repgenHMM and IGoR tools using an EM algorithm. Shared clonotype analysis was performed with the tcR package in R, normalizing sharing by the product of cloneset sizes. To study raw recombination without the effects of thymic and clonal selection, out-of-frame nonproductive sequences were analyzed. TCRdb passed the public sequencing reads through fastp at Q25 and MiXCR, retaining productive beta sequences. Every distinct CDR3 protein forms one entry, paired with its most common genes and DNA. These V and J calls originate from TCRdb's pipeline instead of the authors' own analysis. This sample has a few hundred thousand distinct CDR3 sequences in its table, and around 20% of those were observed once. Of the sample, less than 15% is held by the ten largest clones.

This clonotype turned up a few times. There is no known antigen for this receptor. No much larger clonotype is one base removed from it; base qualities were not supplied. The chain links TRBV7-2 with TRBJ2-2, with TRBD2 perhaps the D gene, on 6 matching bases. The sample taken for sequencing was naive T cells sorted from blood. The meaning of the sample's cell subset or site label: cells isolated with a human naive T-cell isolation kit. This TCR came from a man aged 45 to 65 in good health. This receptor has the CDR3 CASRRLAANTGELFF. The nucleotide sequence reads TGTGCCAGCAGAAGGTTAGCGGCGAACACCGGGGAGCTGTTTTTT.